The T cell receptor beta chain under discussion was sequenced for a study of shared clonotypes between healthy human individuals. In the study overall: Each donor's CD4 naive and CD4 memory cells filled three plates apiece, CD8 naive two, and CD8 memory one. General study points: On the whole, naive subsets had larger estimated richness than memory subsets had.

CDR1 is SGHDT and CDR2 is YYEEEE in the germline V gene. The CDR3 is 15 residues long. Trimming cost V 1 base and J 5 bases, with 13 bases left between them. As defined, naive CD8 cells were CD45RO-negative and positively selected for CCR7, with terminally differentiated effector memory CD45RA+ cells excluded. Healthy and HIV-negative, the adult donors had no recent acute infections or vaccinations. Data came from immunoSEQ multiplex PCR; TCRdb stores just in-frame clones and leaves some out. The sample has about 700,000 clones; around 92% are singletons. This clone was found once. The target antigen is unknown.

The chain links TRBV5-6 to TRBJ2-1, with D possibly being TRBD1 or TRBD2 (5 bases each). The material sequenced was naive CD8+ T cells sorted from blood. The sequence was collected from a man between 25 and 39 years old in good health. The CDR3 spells CASSLIIRGNNEQFF. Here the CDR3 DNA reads TGTGCCAGCAGCTTGATTATACGGGGCAACAATGAGCAGTTCTTC. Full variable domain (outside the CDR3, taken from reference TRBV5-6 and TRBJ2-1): DAGVTQSPTHLIKTRGQQVTLRCSPKSGHDTVSWYQQALGQGPQFIFQYYEEEERQRGNFPDRFSGHQFPNYSSELNVNALLLGDSALYLCASSLIIRGNNEQFFGPGTRLTVL.